A selection of T cell receptor beta chains follows, all from one sample in a study of cytomegalovirus exposure and HLA in healthy donors. Produced via immunoSEQ multiplex PCR; TCRdb's table is partial and in-frame only. The sample yields about 56,000 clones, around nine tenths seen once. The sample consisted of PBMCs. These receptors came from a man between 18 and 29 years old in good health and CMV-seronegative. Both conserved end residues are part of each CDR3. D genes are given only for firm matches. Where a row states a size, it is once, few, many or the class of an expanded clone; other rows omit it.

clone_size	v_call	d_call	j_call	cdr3_aa	cdr3_nt
-	TRBV29-1	TRBD2	TRBJ2-5	CSVEPGLAETQYF	TGCAGCGTTGAGCCGGGACTAGCAGAGACCCAGTACTTC
-	TRBV4-3	TRBD2	TRBJ2-1	CASSQEGLAGGNEQFF	TGCGCCAGCAGCCAAGAAGGACTAGCGGGAGGGAACGAGCAGTTCTTC
-	TRBV7-2	TRBD2	TRBJ2-7	CASSGPVGAGGLSYEQYF	TGTGCCAGCAGCGGCCCGGTGGGCGCGGGAGGCCTATCCTACGAGCAGTACTTC
-	TRBV9	-	TRBJ2-1	CASSAPPGGLLYNEQFF	TGTGCCAGCAGCGCCCCTCCCGGCGGGCTGCTCTACAATGAGCAGTTCTTC
-	TRBV29-1	TRBD2	TRBJ2-1	CSARFSGRGNNEQFF	TGCAGCGCCAGATTTAGCGGGAGAGGCAACAATGAGCAGTTCTTC
-	TRBV19	-	TRBJ1-5	CASSIAGAKANNQPQHF	TGTGCCAGTAGTATCGCTGGGGCGAAGGCCAACAATCAGCCCCAGCATTTT
-	TRBV18	-	TRBJ2-5	CASSQQTQETQYF	TGTGCCAGCTCACAGCAGACTCAAGAGACCCAGTACTTC
-	TRBV19	-	TRBJ2-6	CASSSKSQSRANVLTF	TGTGCCAGTAGTTCCAAATCACAAAGTCGGGCCAACGTCCTGACTTTC
-	TRBV6-1	-	TRBJ1-2	CASRPGQYGYTF	TGTGCCAGCAGACCCGGACAGTATGGCTACACCTTC
-	TRBV27	-	TRBJ2-1	CASRPGSFNEQFF	TGTGCCAGCAGGCCGGGATCCTTCAATGAGCAGTTCTTC
few	TRBV2	TRBD1	TRBJ2-1	CASITGGSYNEQFF	TGTGCCAGCATTACAGGGGGGTCCTACAATGAGCAGTTCTTC
-	TRBV2	-	TRBJ2-7	CASRKTAGGYEQYF	TGTGCCAGCAGGAAGACAGCGGGTGGCTACGAGCAGTACTTC
-	TRBV11-2	-	TRBJ1-1	CASSPGISAKGNTEAFF	TGTGCCAGCAGCCCAGGGATTTCAGCTAAGGGGAACACTGAAGCTTTCTTT
-	TRBV11-2	TRBD2	TRBJ2-3	CASSLGTSRDTQYF	TGTGCCAGCAGCTTAGGGACTAGCCGGGATACGCAGTATTTT
-	TRBV27	TRBD2	TRBJ2-5	CASSKIAGGGQETQYF	TGTGCCAGCAGTAAGATAGCGGGAGGGGGCCAAGAGACCCAGTACTTC
-	TRBV13	-	TRBJ1-2	CASSLIRAPLYGYTF	TGTGCCAGCAGCTTGATCAGGGCTCCCCTCTATGGCTACACCTTC
-	TRBV29-1	-	TRBJ2-4	CSVEDSRNIQYF	TGCAGCGTTGAAGATAGCCGGAACATTCAGTACTTC
-	TRBV19	TRBD1	TRBJ1-2	CAVWDRPNYGYTF	TGTGCCGTATGGGACAGACCTAACTATGGCTACACCTTC
-	TRBV20-1	-	TRBJ1-1	CSAYRDTEAFF	TGCAGTGCCTACAGGGACACTGAAGCTTTCTTT
-	TRBV28	-	TRBJ2-3	CASSRERSTDTQYF	TGTGCCAGCAGCCGAGAGCGGAGCACAGATACGCAGTATTTT
-	TRBV6-6	TRBD1	TRBJ1-2	CASSATGGVGYTF	TGTGCCAGCAGTGCGACAGGGGGCGTTGGCTACACCTTC
once	TRBV10-3	TRBD2	TRBJ2-5	CAISESGLAGVQETQYF	TGTGCCATCAGTGAGTCGGGCCTAGCGGGAGTCCAAGAGACCCAGTACTTC
once	TRBV5-8	TRBD1	TRBJ1-3	CASSTGQANYGNTIYF	TGTGCCAGCAGCACGGGACAGGCGAACTACGGAAACACCATATATTTT
-	TRBV7-9	-	TRBJ1-4	CASREGTYEKLFF	TGTGCCAGTAGGGAGGGGACGTATGAAAAACTGTTTTTT
-	TRBV6-1	TRBD2	TRBJ2-5	CASTSGLAKETQYF	TGTGCCAGCACCTCGGGACTAGCGAAAGAGACCCAGTACTTC
-	TRBV5-1	-	TRBJ2-7	CASSLGEISYEQYF	TGCGCCAGCAGCTTGGGAGAGATATCCTACGAGCAGTACTTC
-	TRBV5-1	-	TRBJ1-3	CASSWDIRYSGNTIYF	TGCGCCAGCAGCTGGGACATTCGATACTCTGGAAACACCATATATTTT
-	TRBV7-2	TRBD2	TRBJ2-7	CASSPEAGGPYEQYF	TGTGCCAGCAGCCCAGAAGCGGGAGGGCCCTACGAGCAGTACTTC
-	TRBV5-1	-	TRBJ1-1	CASSLEAGDTEAFF	TGCGCCAGCAGCCTGGAGGCAGGGGACACTGAAGCTTTCTTT
-	TRBV5-1	TRBD1	TRBJ2-7	CASSSAPGQTYEQYF	TGCGCCAGCAGCTCAGCTCCGGGACAGACCTACGAGCAGTACTTC
-	TRBV5-6	TRBD1	TRBJ2-2	CASSLMNRGLSRPGELFF	TGTGCCAGCAGCTTGATGAACAGGGGGCTATCCCGGCCCGGGGAGCTGTTTTTT
-	TRBV5-1	-	TRBJ1-1	CASSLLQGGNTEAFF	TGCGCCAGCAGCTTGTTGCAGGGCGGGAACACTGAAGCTTTCTTT
-	TRBV28	-	TRBJ2-1	CASIAGRIDEQFF	TGTGCCAGCATTGCGGGAAGGATCGATGAGCAGTTCTTC
-	TRBV9	-	TRBJ2-2	CASSMLPEVTGELFF	TGTGCCAGCAGCATGCTTCCAGAGGTCACCGGGGAGCTGTTTTTT
-	TRBV11-2	TRBD2	TRBJ2-3	CASSLVASGINTQYF	TGTGCCAGCAGCTTAGTGGCTAGCGGGATTAATACGCAGTATTTT
once	TRBV7-2	TRBD2	TRBJ2-7	CASSLEPSGSTEQYF	TGTGCCAGCAGCTTAGAGCCTAGCGGGAGCACCGAGCAGTACTTC
-	TRBV28	-	TRBJ1-1	CASTSGHLNTEAFF	TGTGCCAGCACATCGGGACATTTGAACACTGAAGCTTTCTTT
-	TRBV6-5	TRBD1	TRBJ1-1	CASTGGSNTEAFF	TGTGCCAGCACAGGGGGGTCGAACACTGAAGCTTTCTTT
once	TRBV7-8	-	TRBJ2-1	CASRPMSSGYNEQFF	TGTGCCAGCAGACCCATGTCAAGCGGTTACAATGAGCAGTTCTTC
-	TRBV10-3	TRBD1	TRBJ2-7	CAISEKSGGAYEQYF	TGTGCCATCAGTGAGAAGTCAGGGGGCGCATACGAGCAGTACTTC
-	TRBV6-5	-	TRBJ2-7	CASSYSGDEQYF	TGTGCCAGCAGTTACTCAGGGGACGAGCAGTACTTC